The present T cell receptor (beta chain) was sequenced within a study of T-cell reconstitution after alpha-beta-depleted transplantation in children. Preparation of the TCRbeta library used unique molecular identifiers. MiXCR was run by TCRdb on the PCR reads, yielding one entry per CDR3 protein. The sample records about 420,000 distinct CDR3 sequences, around 9.9% being singletons. Comments on this clonotype: A much larger clone is a single base away; this may be a read error.

The receptor was derived from a human donor who donated a stem cell graft to a child with acute myeloid leukemia. The sequences come from PBMCs from the stem cell graft donor, collected from the stem cell graft.

For the CDR3, the DNA is TGCAGTGCTCGCACGGCAGGGACCAAAAACAGTCAGTACTTC. Amino acids: CSARTAGTKNSQYF. This chain uses TRBV20-1 with TRBJ2-4, with D perhaps being TRBD1 or TRBD2 (5 bases each). The germline V gene encodes CDR1 DFQATT and CDR2 SNEGSKA (reference sequence). CDR3 length: 14 residues.